One and the same sample provided the 16 T cell receptor beta chains below, sequenced in a study of cytomegalovirus exposure and HLA in healthy donors. Primers for the PCR totalled 60 Vbeta and 13 Jbeta. Sequenced by immunoSEQ multiplex PCR; TCRdb stores in-frame clones only, minus some. The sample consists of about 140,000 clones, more than 75% of them appearing once. Sequencing used PBMCs. The receptor set was obtained from a man younger than 35 in good health and CMV-seronegative.

This clone came up a few times. The chain carries TRBV19 and TRBJ1-5; TRBD1 matches at 9 bases. Looked up from germline, CDR1 is LNHDA and CDR2 is SQIVND (reference sequence). The ends lost 2 bases at V and 0 bases at J; junction bases unmatched: 8. The CDR3 has 18 residues. CDR3 protein: CASSIKTGGGYSNQPQHF. The DNA of the CDR3 is TGTGCCAGTAGTATAAAGACAGGGGGAGGGTATAGCAATCAGCCCCAGCATTTT.

This rearrangement joins TRBV11-2 to TRBJ1-2, with 9 positions matching TRBD1. Germline lookup yields CDR1 SGHAT and CDR2 FQNNGV. The V and J ends lost 5 bases and 2 bases, in that order; junction bases with no gene match: 12. The CDR3 contains 17 residues. CDR3 in amino acids: CASSTRTGTGTNYGYTF. In DNA form, the CDR3 reads TGTGCCAGCAGCACAAGAACCGGGACAGGGACGAACTATGGCTACACCTTC.

The V gene is TRBV19, the J gene TRBJ2-1, with TRBD1 matching 7 bases. The CDR3 spans 17 residues. Unmatched junction bases numbered 12, after V lost 5 bases and J lost 2 bases. In germline, CDR1 is LNHDA, CDR2 SQIVND (reference sequence). The CDR3 region is CASSSEGGPPTYNEQFF. The CDR3 nucleotides read TGTGCCAGTAGTTCCGAAGGGGGCCCCCCCACCTACAATGAGCAGTTCTTC.

This clone was seen a handful of times. V usage is TRBV7-2 and J usage is TRBJ2-5, with D tentatively TRBD2 (6 bases). The J call may not be correct, given that the DNA end is closer to TRBJ2-7. Germline V gene lookup returns CDR1 SGHTA and CDR2 FQGNSA. CDR3 length: 15 amino acids. CDR3 bases: TGTGCCAGCAGCCCCCGACTAGTTCCGATCTACGAGCAGTACTTC. Its protein product is CASSPRLVPIYEQYF.

This chain joins TRBV19 and TRBJ2-3; 9 bases are shared with TRBD2. J lost 3 bases, V lost 6 bases, and 4 bases had no gene match. CDR1 and CDR2 (germline): LNHDA, SQIVND (reference sequence). The CDR3 length is 14 residues. CDR3 loop: CASRRGGQTDTQYF. The CDR3 DNA reads as TGTGCCAGTAGGCGGGGGGGCCAAACAGATACGCAGTATTTT.

A few counts support this clone. The rearrangement links TRBV6-5 to TRBJ2-1; D call uncertain. V was trimmed by 2 bases and J by 2 bases, leaving 7 bases between them. Germline assignment: CDR1 MNHEY and CDR2 SVGAGI. The CDR3 contains 14 residues. CDR3 DNA sequence: TGTGCCAGCAGTTACATGGGCACCTACAATGAGCAGTTCTTC. It specifies CASSYMGTYNEQFF.

V is TRBV11-1 and J is TRBJ2-7; D might be TRBD1 (5 bases). Germline CDR1 and CDR2: SGHAT and FQDESV (reference sequence). The CDR3 covers 13 residues. The V and J ends lost 5 bases and 6 bases respectively, with 14 bases between them. CDR3 nucleotides: TGTGCCAGCAGCCCCGGACAAAGACGCGAGCAGTACTTC. This translates into CASSPGQRREQYF.

This chain links TRBV4-1 with TRBJ1-6; 9 nucleotides agree with TRBD1. Germline V gene sequence: CDR1 MGHRA, CDR2 YSYEKL. The length of the CDR3 is 16 residues. The V and J ends lost 4 bases and 4 bases, in that order; junction bases with no gene match: 5. The CDR3 nucleotides read TGCGCCAGCAGCCCGGACAGGGGCCTTTATAATTCACCCCTCCACTTT. It translates to CASSPDRGLYNSPLHF.

A single count supports this clone. This sequence joins TRBV7-9 and TRBJ2-5, with TRBD1 matching 7 bases. Per the germline V gene, CDR1 is SEHNR and CDR2 is FQNEAQ (reference sequence). Trimming took 4 bases from V and 4 from J; bases not matched to a gene: 9. This CDR3 has 15 amino acids. The CDR3 reads CASSSRQGVVETQYF. The CDR3 nucleotides are TGTGCCAGCAGCTCAAGACAGGGAGTTGTAGAGACCCAGTACTTC.

In its sample, this clone was seen a few times. The chain recombines TRBV5-6 with TRBJ1-2, with TRBD1 matching over 10 bases. This CDR3 comprises 14 residues. Germline V gene data show CDR1 as SGHDT and CDR2 as YYEEEE. The V and J ends lost 2 bases and 8 bases, in that order; junction bases with no gene match: 6. CDR3 residues: CASSFGQGVGGYTF. The CDR3 DNA is TGTGCCAGCAGCTTCGGACAGGGGGTGGGCGGCTACACCTTC. The full variable domain, rest sourced from reference TRBV5-6 and TRBJ1-2, is DAGVTQSPTHLIKTRGQQVTLRCSPKSGHDTVSWYQQALGQGPQFIFQYYEEEERQRGNFPDRFSGHQFPNYSSELNVNALLLGDSALYLCASSFGQGVGGYTFGSGTRLTVV.

The chain is built from TRBV7-8 and TRBJ1-3, with TRBD1 matching 7 bases. The CDR3 loop spans 14 amino acids. Germline CDR1 is SGHVS and CDR2 is FQNEAQ. Trimming removed 6 bases from V and 4 bases from J; junction bases left unmatched: 6. CDR3 nucleotides: TGTGCCAGCAGAGCTGGGACAGAGGGAAACACCATATATTTT. As protein: CASRAGTEGNTIYF.

The chain is built from TRBV27 and TRBJ1-1, with 8 bases fitting TRBD1. The germline CDR1 and CDR2 sequences are MNHEY and SMNVEV (reference sequence). Trimming removed 5 bases from V and 3 bases from J; junction bases left unmatched: 5. The CDR3 covers 14 residues. The CDR3 DNA is TGTGCCAGCAGTCTCCGGACAGGGTACACTGAAGCTTTCTTT. Its protein product is CASSLRTGYTEAFF.

The chain has TRBV7-8 and TRBJ2-3; TRBD2 agrees at 9 bases. In germline, CDR1 is SGHVS, CDR2 FQNEAQ. V lost 3 bases and J lost 8; bases outside the gene matches: 18. This CDR3 is built from 18 residues. For the CDR3, the DNA is TGTGCCAGCAGCTTGGGTCCGGCGGGAGGGGTTATTGGCGTTACGCAGTATTTT. Encoded protein: CASSLGPAGGVIGVTQYF. The full variable domain, its missing parts supplied by reference TRBV7-8 and TRBJ2-3, is GAGVSQSPRYKVAKRGQDVALRCDPISGHVSLFWYQQALGQGPEFLTYFQNEAQLDKSGLPSDRFFAERPEGSVSTLKIQRTQQEDSAVYLCASSLGPAGGVIGVTQYFGPGTRLTVL.

The chain uses TRBV19 and TRBJ1-3; no clear D. The CDR3 has 14 amino acids. Deletions cut 10 bases from V and 1 base from J, with 14 bases between. Germline-derived CDR1 and CDR2 are LNHDA and SQIVND (reference sequence). CDR3 amino acids: CATVRGGSGNTIYF. The CDR3 DNA reads TGTGCCACCGTGCGGGGAGGGTCTGGAAACACCATATATTTT. Drawing the rest from reference TRBV19 and TRBJ1-3, the complete variable domain is DGGITQSPKYLFRKEGQNVTLSCEQNLNHDAMYWYRQDPGQGLRLIYYSQIVNDFQKGDIAEGYSVSREKKESFPLTVTSAQKNPTAFYLCATVRGGSGNTIYFGEGSWLTVV.

The chain has TRBV9 and TRBJ2-3; D is possibly TRBD2 (5 bases). The CDR3 runs to 17 residues. V lost 2 bases and J lost 4, with 20 bases in between. Germline V gene data show CDR1 as SGDLS and CDR2 as YYNGEE. The CDR3, as DNA: TGTGCCAGCAGCGTCGAACCCGGGGTTAATTTTGCAGATACGCAGTATTTT. It codes for CASSVEPGVNFADTQYF.

This clone was observed once. The genes are TRBV7-3 and TRBJ2-2, with no clear D. This CDR3 region has 15 residues. Trimming stripped 2 bases from V and 0 bases from J, with 7 bases between. Germline V lookup: CDR1 SGHTA, CDR2 FQGTGA. CDR3 residues: CASSLGSANTGELFF. CDR3 in DNA: TGTGCCAGCAGCTTAGGCTCCGCGAACACCGGGGAGCTGTTTTTT.